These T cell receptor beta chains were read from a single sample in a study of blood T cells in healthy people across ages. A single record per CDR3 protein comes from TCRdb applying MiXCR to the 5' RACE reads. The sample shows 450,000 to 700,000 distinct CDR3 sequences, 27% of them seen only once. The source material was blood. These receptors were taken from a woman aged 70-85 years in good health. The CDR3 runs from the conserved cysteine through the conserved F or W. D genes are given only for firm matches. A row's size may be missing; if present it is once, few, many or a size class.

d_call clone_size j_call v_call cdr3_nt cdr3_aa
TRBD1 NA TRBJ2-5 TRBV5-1 TGCGCCAGCAGCGGCGGGACAGGAGGCGAGACCCAGTACTTC CASSGGTGGETQYF
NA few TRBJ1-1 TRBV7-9 TGTGCCAGCAGTCCACCGGGACGGACGAACACTGAAGCTTTCTTT CASSPPGRTNTEAFF
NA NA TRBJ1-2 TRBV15 TGTGCCACCAGCAGAGGCGGGACATCTAACTATGGCTACGCCTTC CATSRGGTSNYGYAF
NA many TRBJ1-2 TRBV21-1 TGTGCCAGCAGCAAAAACGGGGGGACAGAAGCTTTCCATTTAGCTAACTATGGCTACACCTTC CASSKNGGTEAFHLANYGYTF
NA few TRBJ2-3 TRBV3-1 TGTGCCAGCAATGGGCGGATTGCTGATACGCAGTATTTT CASNGRIADTQYF
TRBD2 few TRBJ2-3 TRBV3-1 TGTGCCAGCAGCCAAGAACGAGCGGGGGCCGCAGAGACAAATACGCAGTATTTT CASSQERAGAAETNTQYF
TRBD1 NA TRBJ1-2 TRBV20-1 TGCAGTGCTGAAACAGGGGGCGGCGGCTACACCTTC CSAETGGGGYTF
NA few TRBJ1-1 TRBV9 TGTGCCAGCAGCCAGGGGATTAACACTGAAGCTTTCTTT CASSQGINTEAFF
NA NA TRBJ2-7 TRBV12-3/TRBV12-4 TGTGCCAGCAGTTTTAACACCTACGAGCAGTACTTC CASSFNTYEQYF
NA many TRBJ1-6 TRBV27 TGTGCCAGCAGTTTTGTGAGGAGGGAAACTTCACCCCTCCACTTT CASSFVRRETSPLHF
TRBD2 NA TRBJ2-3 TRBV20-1 TGCAGTGCTAGTCGGCTAGCGGGGCAGACAGATACGCAGTATTTT CSASRLAGQTDTQYF
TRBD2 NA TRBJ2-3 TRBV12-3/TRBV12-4 TGTGCCAGCAGTCCCCAAACGGCGGGGGGATTCAGAGCTTTT CASSPQTAGGFRAF
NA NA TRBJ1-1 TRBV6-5 TGTGCCAGCAGTTACGGGGGTTACACTGAAGCTTTCTTT CASSYGGYTEAFF
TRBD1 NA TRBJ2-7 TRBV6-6 TGTGCCAGCAGTTCAGGGGGTGTCGTCCACGAGCAGTACTTC CASSSGGVVHEQYF
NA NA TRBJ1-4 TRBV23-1 TGCGCCAGCAACCAGAGGGCGCGGGAGGTGCGCTTTAATGAAAAACTGTTTTTT CASNQRAREVRFNEKLFF
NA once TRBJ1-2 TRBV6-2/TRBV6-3 TGTGCCAGCAGAAGCGGACTCGGCTATGGCTACACCTTC CASRSGLGYGYTF
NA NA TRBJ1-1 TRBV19 TGTGACAGTAGGACATCACCCAACACTGAAGCTTTCTTT CDSRTSPNTEAFF
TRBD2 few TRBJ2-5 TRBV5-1 TGCGCCAGCGCCTCCCTAGCGGGGGGGCTTGAGACCCAGTACTTC CASASLAGGLETQYF
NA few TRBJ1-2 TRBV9 TGTGCCAGCAGCGTTCCAACAGGCTTGCAGGGAGGCTACACCTTC CASSVPTGLQGGYTF
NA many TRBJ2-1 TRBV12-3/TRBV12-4 TGTGCCAGCAGTTTAGGGGCTGGGACAGAGCAGTTCTTC CASSLGAGTEQFF
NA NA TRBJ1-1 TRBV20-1 TGCAGTGCTCCCCGCACATTGAACACTGAAGCTTTCTTT CSAPRTLNTEAFF
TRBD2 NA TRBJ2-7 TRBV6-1 TGTGCCAGCATGTATTGGACTAGCGCAGAGCAGTACTTC CASMYWTSAEQYF
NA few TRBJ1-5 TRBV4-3 TGCGCCAGCAGCCAAGTACAGGGTTTGGGTCAGCCCCAGCATTTT CASSQVQGLGQPQHF
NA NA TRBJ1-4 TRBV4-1 TGCGCCAGCAGCCAGCGCCGGGACGGCTATGAAAAACTGTTTTTT CASSQRRDGYEKLFF
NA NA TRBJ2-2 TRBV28 TGTGCCAGTAGGGGGGTTCTGAACACCGGGGAGCTGTTTTTT CASRGVLNTGELFF
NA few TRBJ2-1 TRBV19 TGTGCCAGTACCTCTCGGACTAATGAGCAGTTCTTC CASTSRTNEQFF
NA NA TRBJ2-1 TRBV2 TGTGCCAGCAGCGGACTTACAACATACAATGAGCAGTTCTTC CASSGLTTYNEQFF
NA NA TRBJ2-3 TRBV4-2 TGTGCCAGCACCCCCGGCTTGCGGGATCAAGATACGCAGTATTTT CASTPGLRDQDTQYF
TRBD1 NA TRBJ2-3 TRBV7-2 TGTGCCAGCAGCTTAGCGGGACAGGGGGCGGATACGCAGTATTTT CASSLAGQGADTQYF